Following are 28 T cell receptor beta chains from one sample sequenced in a study of blood T cell repertoires in COVID-19. Assay: immunoSEQ multiplex PCR; the TCRdb copy retains only in-frame clones and omits some. The table records approximately 270,000 clones, approximately 85% of them present only once. The sequencing input was peripheral blood. Receptor source: a human donor with COVID-19, enrolled during active disease. The donor label of this sample is uncertain.

The V and J genes are TRBV5-6 and TRBJ2-1; D is possibly TRBD2 (5 bases). CDR1 and CDR2 from the germline V gene are SGHDT and YYEEEE. This CDR3 comprises 16 residues. V dropped 3 bases and J dropped 4 bases, with 17 bases sitting between them. CDR3 loop: CASSSVDVGRYNEQFF. The CDR3 nucleotides are TGTGCCAGCAGCTCTGTAGATGTTGGGAGATACAATGAGCAGTTCTTC.

CDR3 protein: CASSDPAGVYEKLFF. In DNA, the CDR3 is TGTGCCAGCAGTGATCCAGCAGGGGTTTACGAAAAACTGTTTTTT. The chain recombines TRBV2 with TRBJ1-4; maybe TRBD1 (6 bases). The CDR3 is 15 residues long. Trimming took 3 bases from V and 8 from J, leaving 16 bases between them. Germline values: CDR1 SNHLY, CDR2 FYNNEI.

The chain uses TRBV20-1 and TRBJ1-3, with D unclear. Per germline, CDR1 DFQATT and CDR2 SNEGSKA (reference sequence). This CDR3 is built from 11 residues. The V end was cut by 1 base, the J end by 4 bases, with 2 bases between. The CDR3 DNA follows: TGCAGTGCTAGAGTAGGAAACACCATATATTTT. This sequence encodes CSARVGNTIYF.

This chain joins TRBV11-3 and TRBJ1-6; D unclear. V lost 3 bases to trimming and J lost 6 bases, with 6 bases between them. The CDR3 has 13 residues. Germline lookup yields CDR1 SGHNT and CDR2 YENEEA. CDR3 protein: CASSLSPNSPLHF. In nucleotides, the CDR3 is TGTGCCAGCAGCTTGAGTCCTAATTCACCCCTCCACTTT.

The J gene is TRBJ1-2, the V gene TRBV7-9; D is unresolved. The CDR3 is 11 amino acids. Germline assignment: CDR1 SEHNR and CDR2 FQNEAQ (reference sequence). V shed 5 bases and J shed 7 bases, with 8 bases lying between them. The CDR3 reads CASSTYGGYTF. CDR3 sequence (DNA): TGTGCCAGCAGCACTTACGGTGGCTACACCTTC. Variable domain in full (rest from reference TRBV7-9 and TRBJ1-2): DTGVSQNPRHKITKRGQNVTFRCDPISEHNRLYWYRQTLGQGPEFLTYFQNEAQLEKSRLLSDRFSAERPKGSFSTLEIQRTEQGDSAMYLCASSTYGGYTFGSGTRLTVV.

This chain connects TRBV10-3 to TRBJ1-1, with 9 bases that match TRBD1. V lost 5 bases and J lost 1; bases outside the gene matches: 2. The germline CDR1 and CDR2 sequences are ENHRY and SYGVKD. The CDR3 totals 14 residues. The CDR3 DNA follows: TGTGCCATCAGTATGGACAGGGGGAACACTGAAGCTTTCTTT. The encoded protein is CAISMDRGNTEAFF.

This chain links TRBV15 with TRBJ1-1; TRBD1 agrees at 8 bases. With 5 bases clipped from V and 5 bases from J, the junction kept 7 bases outside the gene matches. This CDR3 contains 14 residues. Germline CDR1 reads LNHNV; CDR2 reads YYDKDF (reference sequence). In DNA, the CDR3 is TGTGCCACCAGCGGACAGGGAGAATGGACTGAAGCTTTCTTT. Amino acids: CATSGQGEWTEAFF.

This chain uses TRBV24-1 with TRBJ1-5; 9 bases are a match to TRBD1. The CDR3 runs to 14 residues. Germline V gene lookup returns CDR1 KGHDR and CDR2 SFDVKD. The V segment lost 5 bases and the J segment 7 bases; nucleotides outside the gene matches: 5. Here the CDR3 reads CATSGTGVEQPQHF. CDR3 DNA: TGTGCCACCAGTGGGACAGGGGTTGAACAGCCCCAGCATTTT.

The chain couples TRBV28 to TRBJ2-7; 13 nucleotides agree with TRBD2. The CDR3 is made up of 15 amino acids. J was trimmed by 7 bases and V by 6 bases; bases with no gene match: 9. Germline V gene sequence: CDR1 MDHEN, CDR2 SYDVKM. The CDR3 region has the DNA TGTGCCAGCAGACCCGGCGGACTAGCGGGAGAAGAGCAGTACTTC. Protein: CASRPGGLAGEEQYF.

The rearrangement joins TRBV3-1 (or the pseudogene TRBV3-2) to TRBJ1-2; 7 positions match TRBD1. V was clipped by 6 bases and J by 10 bases; unmatched bases: 8. The CDR3 runs 12 residues. Germline CDR1 LGHDT, CDR2 YNNKEL (reference sequence). The CDR3 DNA is TGTGCCAGCAGTCCGACAGGGTTCCTCTACACCTTC. Its protein product is CASSPTGFLYTF.

The CDR3 loop reads CASSGSGPGDGYTF. For the CDR3, the DNA is TGTGCCAGCAGCGGATCGGGTCCTGGCGATGGCTACACCTTC. This rearrangement joins TRBV9 to TRBJ1-2; D remains unclear. The CDR3 has 14 residues. Deletions cut 3 bases from V and 6 bases from J, with 15 bases between. From germline, CDR1 is SGDLS and CDR2 YYNGEE.

The J gene is TRBJ1-1, the V gene TRBV6-5, with D possibly matching TRBD1 (6 bases). The CDR3 length is 14 residues. V lost 2 bases to trimming and J lost 5 bases, with 12 bases between them. Per the germline V gene, CDR1 is MNHEY and CDR2 is SVGAGI. The CDR3 bases are TGTGCCAGCAGTTACCTGGGGGCAAGGACTGAAGCTTTCTTT. Its translation is CASSYLGARTEAFF.

The V gene is TRBV11-3, the J gene TRBJ2-2; 10 bases are shared with TRBD1. The CDR3 contains 15 residues. Germline V gene sequence: CDR1 SGHNT, CDR2 YENEEA. J lost 5 bases, V lost 3 bases, and 3 bases had no gene match. The CDR3 DNA reads as TGTGCCAGCAGCTTGATGGGACAGGGGACCGGGGAGCTGTTTTTT. This codes for CASSLMGQGTGELFF.

J is TRBJ2-7 and V is TRBV3-1 (or the pseudogene TRBV3-2), with TRBD1 matching 9 bases. V lost 3 bases to trimming and J lost 1 base; unmatched junction nucleotides: 7. From germline, CDR1 is LGHDT and CDR2 YNNKEL (reference sequence). The CDR3 runs to 16 residues. This CDR3 reads CASSHYGQGNSYEQYF. The CDR3 nucleotides read TGTGCCAGCAGCCATTACGGACAGGGGAATTCCTACGAGCAGTACTTC.

The V and J genes are TRBV9 and TRBJ2-3; D is perhaps TRBD1 (6 bases). CDR1 SGDLS and CDR2 YYNGEE come from the germline V gene. The V gene lost 3 bases and the J gene lost 0 bases, with 11 bases spanning the gap. This CDR3 spans 15 amino acids. In DNA, the CDR3 is TGTGCCAGCAGCGCCAGGGGAGTGAGCACAGATACGCAGTATTTT. This translates into CASSARGVSTDTQYF.

This sequence joins TRBV5-6 and TRBJ2-7; 7 nucleotides align to TRBD2. The CDR3 contains 15 residues. V shed 0 bases and J 4 bases; nucleotides not matched to a gene: 7. Germline V CDR1 and CDR2: SGHDT, YYEEEE. CDR3 amino acids: CASSLGSGKLYEQYF. CDR3 DNA: TGTGCCAGCAGCTTGGGCAGCGGGAAGCTGTACGAGCAGTACTTC. The whole variable domain, remainder taken from reference TRBV5-6 and TRBJ2-7, is DAGVTQSPTHLIKTRGQQVTLRCSPKSGHDTVSWYQQALGQGPQFIFQYYEEEERQRGNFPDRFSGHQFPNYSSELNVNALLLGDSALYLCASSLGSGKLYEQYFGPGTRLTVT.

The V gene is TRBV2, the J gene TRBJ1-5; D is unclear. The germline V gene encodes CDR1 SNHLY and CDR2 FYNNEI. With 2 bases removed from V and 11 bases from J, the gap between germline ends came to 19 bases. The CDR3 contains 15 residues. The CDR3 bases are TGTGCCAGCAGTGAAAGGTACGGCGGTATTGGATCCCAGCATTTT. Protein product: CASSERYGGIGSQHF.

The chain links TRBV27 to TRBJ1-5; the D is unclear. The CDR3 extends over 16 amino acids. The germline CDR1 and CDR2 sequences are MNHEY and SMNVEV (reference sequence). V was clipped by 5 bases and J by 3 bases, with 17 bases between them. CDR3 protein: CASSPFPSGDNQPQHF. Here the CDR3 DNA reads TGTGCCAGCAGTCCATTCCCGAGCGGGGACAATCAGCCCCAGCATTTT.

The chain links TRBV28 to TRBJ1-1, with 8 bases that match TRBD1. Germline CDR1 and CDR2: MDHEN and SYDVKM. With V trimmed by 6 bases and J by 4 bases, 10 bases remained unmatched. The CDR3 runs 15 residues. The CDR3 region is CASSPPGQVITEAFF. The DNA of the CDR3 is TGTGCCAGCAGCCCGCCGGGACAGGTAATCACTGAAGCTTTCTTT. The variable domain in full, completed from reference TRBV28 and TRBJ1-1, reads DVKVTQSSRYLVKRTGEKVFLECVQDMDHENMFWYRQDPGLGLRLIYFSYDVKMKEKGDIPEGYSVSREKKERFSLILESASTNQTSMYLCASSPPGQVITEAFFGQGTRLTVV.

The chain joins TRBV6-2 or TRBV6-3 to TRBJ1-5; 7 positions match TRBD1. V dropped 2 bases and J dropped 3; count of bases not matched to a gene: 1. This CDR3 comprises 14 residues. Germline V gives CDR1 MNHEY, CDR2 SVGEGT. CDR3 residues: CASSYGTVNQPQHF. Here the CDR3 DNA reads TGTGCCAGCAGTTACGGGACAGTCAATCAGCCCCAGCATTTT.

In DNA, the CDR3 is TGTGCCAGCAGCCCGGGGACAGGGGGCCGGACCGGGGAGCTGTTTTTT. Amino acids: CASSPGTGGRTGELFF. The chain employs TRBV11-2 and TRBJ2-2; 12 bases line up with TRBD1. Germline V gene sequence: CDR1 SGHAT, CDR2 FQNNGV. The CDR3 runs 16 residues. Trimming cost V 5 bases and J 5 bases; bases outside gene matches: 6.

V usage is TRBV7-9 and J usage is TRBJ2-7, with 7 nucleotides matching TRBD2. The V gene end was trimmed by 5 bases and the J gene end by 1 base; junction bases not matched to a gene: 2. Germline V gene data show CDR1 as SEHNR and CDR2 as FQNEAQ (reference sequence). This CDR3 is 13 amino acids long. CDR3 amino acids: CASSPGRSYEQYF. In DNA form, the CDR3 reads TGTGCCAGCAGCCCCGGGAGGTCCTACGAGCAGTACTTC.

CDR3 DNA: TGTGCCAGCAGCCCCGTCACAGCTAATGAAAAACTGTTTTTT. It yields the protein CASSPVTANEKLFF. The J gene is TRBJ1-4, the V gene TRBV7-9; D is uncertain. V lost 5 bases to trimming and J lost 3 bases, with 10 bases between them. The germline CDR1 and CDR2 sequences are SEHNR and FQNEAQ (reference sequence). The CDR3 covers 14 residues.

This sequence joins TRBV28 and TRBJ2-7; no clear D. Trimming took 4 bases from V and 3 from J, leaving 13 bases between them. Germline values: CDR1 MDHEN, CDR2 SYDVKM. The CDR3 consists of 14 residues. The CDR3 DNA reads TGTGCCAGCAGTTCGACTCGGGTTTTCTACGAGCAGTACTTC. This translates into CASSSTRVFYEQYF.

V gene TRBV24-1 combines with J gene TRBJ2-2; perhaps TRBD2 as D (5 bases). Germline assignment: CDR1 KGHDR and CDR2 SFDVKD. Trimming stripped 3 bases from V and 6 bases from J, with 13 bases between. The CDR3 consists of 15 residues. CDR3 DNA sequence: TGTGCCACCAGTGATACAGTGCGCGGGCCCGGGGAGCTGTTTTTT. It codes for CATSDTVRGPGELFF.

The chain is built from TRBV30 and TRBJ1-2; D is ambiguous. The germline V gene encodes CDR1 GTSNPN and CDR2 SVGIG (reference sequence). This CDR3 comprises 14 residues. Deletions cut 1 base from V and 3 bases from J, with 12 bases between. CDR3 bases: TGTGCCTGGAGTGCCCCGCAGGCCTACTATGGCTACACCTTC. Translated: CAWSAPQAYYGYTF.

The chain carries TRBV11-1 and TRBJ2-3; 8 bases are a match to TRBD1. The germline gives CDR1 SGHAT, CDR2 FQDESV (reference sequence). V shed 5 bases and J 4 bases; nucleotides not matched to a gene: 11. The CDR3 contains 16 residues. CDR3 region: CASSPQILQGADTQYF. CDR3 sequence (DNA): TGTGCCAGCAGCCCGCAGATACTACAGGGGGCAGATACGCAGTATTTT.

This clone was detected a few times. The gene calls are TRBV10-2 and TRBJ1-4, with D possibly being TRBD1 (5 bases). The CDR3 spans 14 residues. Germline-derived CDR1 and CDR2 are WSHSY and SAAADI. The V gene lost 3 bases and the J gene lost 4 bases, with 9 bases spanning the gap. This CDR3 reads CASSDLGRNEKLFF. Here the CDR3 DNA reads TGCGCCAGCAGTGATCTGGGGCGTAATGAAAAACTGTTTTTT.